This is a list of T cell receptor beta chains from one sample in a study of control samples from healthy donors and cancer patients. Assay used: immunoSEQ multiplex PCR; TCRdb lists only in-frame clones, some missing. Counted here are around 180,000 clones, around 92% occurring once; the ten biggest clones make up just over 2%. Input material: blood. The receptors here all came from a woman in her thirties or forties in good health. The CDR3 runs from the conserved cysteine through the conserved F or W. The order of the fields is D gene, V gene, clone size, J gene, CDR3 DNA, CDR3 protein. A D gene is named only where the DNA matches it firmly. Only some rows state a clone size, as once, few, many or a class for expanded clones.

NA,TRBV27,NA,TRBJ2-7,TGTGCCAGCAGTTCTGGGGAGGCGGGCTACGAGCAGTACTTC,CASSSGEAGYEQYF
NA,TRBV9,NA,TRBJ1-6,TGTGCCAGCAGCGTAGAAGGGGCTGAAAATTCACCCCTCCACTTT,CASSVEGAENSPLHF
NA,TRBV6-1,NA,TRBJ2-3,TGTGCCAGCAGTGAAGCCGGGGGAGGCACAGATACGCAGTATTTT,CASSEAGGGTDTQYF
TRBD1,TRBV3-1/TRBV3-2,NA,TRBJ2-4,TGTGCCAGCAGGGACAGGGGAGTCGGAAACATTCAGTACTTC,CASRDRGVGNIQYF
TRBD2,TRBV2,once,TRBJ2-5,TGTGCCAGCAGTGTACTAGCGGGGGCTGAGACCCAGTACTTC,CASSVLAGAETQYF
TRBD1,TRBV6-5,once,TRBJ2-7,TGTGCCAGCAAAGCGGGACAGGGGATCTACGAGCAGTACTTC,CASKAGQGIYEQYF
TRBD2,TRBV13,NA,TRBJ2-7,TGTGCCAGTAGCGGGGGGGCGAACGAGCAGTACTTC,CASSGGANEQYF
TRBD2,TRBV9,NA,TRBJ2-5,TGTGCCAGCAGCCGGACTAGCGGGGGAGAGACCCAGTACTTC,CASSRTSGGETQYF
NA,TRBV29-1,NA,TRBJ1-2,TGCAGCGTTGACTCTGACATCTATGGCTACACCTTC,CSVDSDIYGYTF
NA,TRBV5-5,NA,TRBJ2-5,TGTGCCAGCAGCTTGGGCTCCCGATTCCAAGAGACCCAGTACTTC,CASSLGSRFQETQYF
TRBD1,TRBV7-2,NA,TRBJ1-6,TGTGCCAGCAGCTTACGGCAGGGGGCCTATTCACCCCTCCACTTT,CASSLRQGAYSPLHF
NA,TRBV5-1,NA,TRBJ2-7,TGCGCCAGCAGCTTAGGCTACGAGCAGTACTTC,CASSLGYEQYF
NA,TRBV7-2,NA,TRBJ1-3,TGTGCCAGCAGATCCGGACATGAGGGAAACACCATATATTTT,CASRSGHEGNTIYF
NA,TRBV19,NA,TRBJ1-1,TGTGCCAGTAGCCTGCAGCTGAACACTGAAGCTTTCTTT,CASSLQLNTEAFF
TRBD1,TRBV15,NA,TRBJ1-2,TGTGCCACCAGCAGAGATGATAGATTTAGCAGGGACAGCGCTAACTATGGCTACACCTTC,CATSRDDRFSRDSANYGYTF
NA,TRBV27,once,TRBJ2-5,TGTGCCAGCAGTTACGGGGCTTCAGAGACCCAGTACTTC,CASSYGASETQYF